A selection of T cell receptor beta chains follows, all from one sample in a study of T-cell memory formation after mild COVID-19. TCRdb ran MiXCR on the 5' RACE reads and lists one entry per CDR3 protein. The sample holds hundreds of thousands of distinct CDR3 sequences, approximately 15% seen once. Sample: PBMCs or a T cell subset sorted from them (not recorded which). Every receptor here comes from a man aged 18-30 years who had mild COVID-19 (a few samples of this study predate the infection). Cell type and time point are not known. Each CDR3 is given with its conserved first and last residue. The D gene is left open where the match is weak. Not every row has a clone size; where given, it reads once, few, many or a size class.

.	TRBV7-9	TRBJ2-3	.	TGTGCCAGCTCGGAAGGGGCGATACTCTTAGATACGCAGTATTTT	CASSEGAILLDTQYF
.	TRBV18	TRBJ2-4	.	TGTGCCAGCTCACCGGGGAATCGTGAGGGAAACATTCAGTACTTC	CASSPGNREGNIQYF
.	TRBV4-3	TRBJ1-2	TRBD1	TGCGCCAGCAGCCAATACAGGGGTGACTATGGCTACACCTTC	CASSQYRGDYGYTF
.	TRBV28	TRBJ2-3	TRBD2	TGTGCCAGCAGCCGACCCGGGACTAGCGGGCCGAGGAAGTATTTT	CASSRPGTSGPRKYF
many	TRBV20-1	TRBJ1-5	.	TGCAGTGCTAGGGGGCCCCAGGACGGTCAGCCCCAGCATTTT	CSARGPQDGQPQHF
.	TRBV7-9	TRBJ2-2	.	TGTGCCAGCAGCTGGGACTCCACCAACACCGGGGAGCTGTTTTTT	CASSWDSTNTGELFF
many	TRBV7-8	TRBJ2-5	.	TGTGCCAGCAGCTTAACGACTAGTCAAGAGACCCAGTACTTC	CASSLTTSQETQYF
many	TRBV4-3	TRBJ2-1	.	TGCGCCAGCAGCCAGGCGGGGTACAATGAGCAGTTCTTC	CASSQAGYNEQFF
.	TRBV3-1	TRBJ2-1	TRBD1	TGTGCCAGCAGCCAGGGGGACAGAGTCCAGTTCTTC	CASSQGDRVQFF
few	TRBV7-2	TRBJ1-5	.	TGTGCCAGCAGCTTAAGGGCCCGGGAACGCAATCAGCCCCAGCATTTT	CASSLRARERNQPQHF
.	TRBV6-5	TRBJ2-5	.	TGTGCCAGCAGTTACGTGGGAGACCAAGAGACCCAGTACTTC	CASSYVGDQETQYF
few	TRBV6-6	TRBJ2-4	.	TGTGCCAGCAGTTACGGGGGTGGCATTCAGTACTTC	CASSYGGGIQYF
many	TRBV2	TRBJ2-7	.	TGTGCCAGCAGGGTGACAACCTACGAGCAGTACTTC	CASRVTTYEQYF
.	TRBV12-3/TRBV12-4	TRBJ1-5	.	TGTGCCAGCAGGGATAAGTTTCAGCCCCAGCATTTT	CASRDKFQPQHF
.	TRBV14	TRBJ2-5	.	TGTGCCAGCAACCGGAGGAGGCAAGAGACCCAGTACTTC	CASNRRRQETQYF
.	TRBV12-3/TRBV12-4	TRBJ1-1	.	TGTGCCAGCAGTTTAGACTGGCCTTCTATGAACACTGAAGCTTTCTTT	CASSLDWPSMNTEAFF
few	TRBV5-1	TRBJ2-5	.	TGCGCCAGCAGCTTGGCGGCGAGCATAGGGGAGACCCAGTACTTC	CASSLAASIGETQYF
.	TRBV4-1	TRBJ2-1	TRBD2	TGCGCCAGCAGCCAAGACTATGGACTAGCGGGGGGGTATGAGCAGTTCTTC	CASSQDYGLAGGYEQFF
.	TRBV4-3	TRBJ2-3	TRBD2	TGCGCCAGCAGCCAAGAGGGACTAGCGGGCAGCACAGATACGCAGTATTTT	CASSQEGLAGSTDTQYF
.	TRBV11-2	TRBJ2-7	TRBD2	TGTGCCAGCAGCCCAATCGAGGCTAGCGGAATCTACGAGCAGTACTTC	CASSPIEASGIYEQYF
many	TRBV7-2	TRBJ2-3	.	TGTGCCAGCAGCTGGACTACCACCACAGATACGCAGTATTTT	CASSWTTTTDTQYF
many	TRBV7-9	TRBJ2-1	.	TGTGCCAGCAGCTTAACAGGGTATGAGCAGTTCTTC	CASSLTGYEQFF
many	TRBV6-5	TRBJ1-6	TRBD1	TGTGCCAGCAGTCGTAGGGGAACAGGGGGATCACCCCTCCACTTT	CASSRRGTGGSPLHF
few	TRBV2	TRBJ1-5	.	TGTGCCAGCGGCCGAAGACAGGGCAATCAGCCCCAGCATTTT	CASGRRQGNQPQHF
many	TRBV4-1	TRBJ2-1	.	TGCGCCAGCAGCCAAGTCGGAAACGGGCAGTTCTTC	CASSQVGNGQFF
.	TRBV6-5	TRBJ2-1	.	TGTGCCAGCAGTTATCGGCAGGGGTACTACAATGAGCAGTTCTTC	CASSYRQGYYNEQFF
few	TRBV20-1	TRBJ2-4	.	TGCAGTGCTAGTAATGAGGCCGACTGGTACTTC	CSASNEADWYF
.	TRBV6-2/TRBV6-3	TRBJ1-4	TRBD1	TGTGCCAGCAGTTATCCCGCCGGACAGGGGAATGAAAAACTGTTTTTT	CASSYPAGQGNEKLFF
few	TRBV7-2	TRBJ1-6	.	TGTGCCAGCAGGAGAACAGATACCTATAATTCACCCCTCCACTTT	CASRRTDTYNSPLHF
few	TRBV5-1	TRBJ2-1	TRBD2	TGCGCCAGCAGCGCCGGGGGGTACTCCTACAATGAGCAGTTCTTC	CASSAGGYSYNEQFF
few	TRBV12-3/TRBV12-4	TRBJ1-5	.	TGTGCCAGCAGTTTAGATTTAGGGCAGGGAAGGGCCCTTCATCAGCCCCAGCATTTT	CASSLDLGQGRALHQPQHF
.	TRBV21-1	TRBJ1-6	.	TGTGCCAGCAAAACGAGGACAGGGGATAATTCACCCCTCCACTTT	CASKTRTGDNSPLHF
.	TRBV12-3/TRBV12-4	TRBJ2-7	TRBD1	TGTGCCAGCAGTATGAACAGGGGCTACGAGCAGTACTTC	CASSMNRGYEQYF
few	TRBV5-6	TRBJ2-3	TRBD2	TGTGCCAGCAGCTTTCCCCAAAGAGCGGGGGGGCTCTCAGATACGCAGTATTTT	CASSFPQRAGGLSDTQYF
.	TRBV12-3/TRBV12-4	TRBJ1-2	.	TGTGCCAGCAGTTTGGTCGCAGGTGACTATGGCTACACCTTC	CASSLVAGDYGYTF
.	TRBV7-9	TRBJ2-7	.	TGTGCCAGCAGCGGGAGGGACACGGACAGAACCTACGAGCAGTACTTC	CASSGRDTDRTYEQYF
.	TRBV9	TRBJ2-3	TRBD2	TGTGCCAGCAGCGCCGGGACTAGGGGAGATACGCAGTATTTT	CASSAGTRGDTQYF
.	TRBV20-1	TRBJ2-5	.	TGCAGTGCTGGCCAAGAGACCCAGTACTTC	CSAGQETQYF
.	TRBV20-1	TRBJ1-5	TRBD1	TGCAGTGCTACTGGGGATCAGGGGGCACAGCCCCAGCATTTT	CSATGDQGAQPQHF
many	TRBV5-1	TRBJ1-4	TRBD1	TGCGCCAGCAGCCCGCTGACAGGGATTGAGGAAAAACTGTTTTTT	CASSPLTGIEEKLFF
many	TRBV2	TRBJ1-1	.	TGTGCCAGCAGTTACGACAGGGAAGCTTTCTTT	CASSYDREAFF
few	TRBV7-6	TRBJ2-5	TRBD2	TGTGCCAGCAGCCGACTAGCGGGGGGGTCGGGAGAGACCCAGTACTTC	CASSRLAGGSGETQYF
.	TRBV18	TRBJ2-7	TRBD2	TGTGCCAGCTCATCGACTACCGTGACTAGCGGGGGGGCCTTTAACGAGCAGTACTTC	CASSSTTVTSGGAFNEQYF
.	TRBV12-3/TRBV12-4	TRBJ1-5	.	TGTGCCAGCAGTTCCCGGTGGCCGGCCCCCCAGCAGCCCCAGCATTTT	CASSSRWPAPQQPQHF
.	TRBV6-6	TRBJ2-3	TRBD1	TGTGCCACCGGACAGGGGAGCACAGATACGCAGTATTTT	CATGQGSTDTQYF
few	TRBV29-1	TRBJ2-1	.	TGCAGCGCTCTCTGGGACCTAAAATTCTTC	CSALWDLKFF
.	TRBV29-1	TRBJ2-2	TRBD2	TGCAGCGTTGCACCCACTAGCGGGGGGGTCGGCGGGGAGCTGTTTTTT	CSVAPTSGGVGGELFF
.	TRBV5-1	TRBJ2-5	.	TGCGCCAGCAGCTTGCATGAAAAAGAGACCCAGTACTTC	CASSLHEKETQYF
.	TRBV27	TRBJ1-1	TRBD1	TGTGCCAGCAGACTACAGGGGTTGTACACTGAAGCTTTCTTT	CASRLQGLYTEAFF
few	TRBV29-1	TRBJ2-5	TRBD1	TGCAGCGTCGGGGACAGGGAGACCCAGTACTTC	CSVGDRETQYF
.	TRBV7-9	TRBJ2-1	TRBD2	TGTGCCAGCAGCTTACGGGGGGGCAAGCAGTTCTTC	CASSLRGGKQFF
.	TRBV7-2	TRBJ1-2	.	TGTGCCAGCAGCCCACACCCCCGGGCCGGGGTGGATGGCTACACCTTC	CASSPHPRAGVDGYTF
.	TRBV12-3/TRBV12-4	TRBJ2-3	.	TGTGCCAGCAGGCGGCATGCAGATACGCAGTATTTT	CASRRHADTQYF
.	TRBV18	TRBJ2-3	.	TGTGCCAGCCAAGGGGCAATCCCCGATACGCAGTATTTT	CASQGAIPDTQYF
.	TRBV4-2	TRBJ1-2	.	TGTGCCAGCAGCCATGCCGGGACAAACAACCATGGCTACACCTTC	CASSHAGTNNHGYTF